Listed below are T cell receptor beta chains from one sample, sequenced in a study of neoadjuvant anti-PD-1 for oral cavity cancer. Clones were sequenced by immunoSEQ multiplex PCR, and TCRdb holds only the in-frame ones, with some missing. The sample has approximately 15,000 clones; 60% to 70% are singletons. The specimen was PBMCs, collected before nivolumab (anti-PD-1) treatment. The receptors were gathered from a person between 40 and 85 years old with oral cavity squamous cell carcinoma. Each CDR3 is given with its conserved first and last residue.

>TRBJ2-5|TRBV5-1
CASRGEGLGFQETQYF
>TRBJ2-3|TRBV11-2
CASSSTAGATDTQYF
>TRBJ1-1|TRBV6-5
CASKLQGGSEAFF
>TRBJ1-2|TRBV7-2
CASSLAIYGYTF
>TRBJ2-1|TRBV6-1
CASSEVGSPDEQFF
>TRBJ1-2|TRBV5-1
CASSLDGGRSYGYTF
>TRBJ2-3|TRBV5-5
CASSPRGGGPTDTQYF
>TRBJ1-5|TRBV12-1
CASSLTPGNNQPQHF
>TRBJ2-3|TRBV19
CASSGTPRSTDTQYF
>TRBJ1-2|TRBV10-3
CATRTGGNTNYGYTF
>TRBJ2-1|TRBV6-5
CASSFGLAGGPGEQFF
>TRBJ1-6|TRBV28
CASRPRTGVSSPLHF
>TRBJ2-7|TRBV9
CASSVDGAPYEQYF
>TRBJ2-7|TRBV28
CASSSSQGGRPGEQYF
>TRBJ1-6|TRBV6-1
CASSAGQYYNSPLHF
>TRBJ2-5|TRBV5-1
CASSLGTKQETQYF
>TRBJ1-6|TRBV10-3
CAISGGFYNSPLHF
>TRBJ2-3|TRBV2
CASPPYSATDTQYF
>TRBJ1-5|TRBV7-8
CASSLGQGTQPQHF
>TRBJ2-1|TRBV6-4
CASSSIVAGTGVANEQFF
>TRBJ1-5|TRBV7-8
CASSRYRGLSNQPQHF
>TRBJ1-1|TRBV28
CASSPGVRFTEAFF
>TRBJ2-1|TRBV11-2
CASSSTSDSYNEQFF
>TRBJ2-1|TRBV6-1
CASSPSVGNNEQFF
>TRBJ1-1|TRBV7-9
CASRDRGNTEAFF
>TRBJ2-5|TRBV5-8
CASSLGGQGARETQYF
>TRBJ1-5|TRBV2
CASSTGQGYQPQHF
>TRBJ1-1|TRBV27
CASSPRVRRATEAFF
>TRBJ2-1|TRBV10-1
CASSEDRGEQFF
>TRBJ1-1|TRBV30
CAWRKDFNTEAFF
>TRBJ2-1|TRBV6-6
CASSYPLLQYNEQFF
>TRBJ2-7|TRBV2
CASTAIGQGAYEQYF
>TRBJ2-7|TRBV19
CASSNSGRAYEQYF
>TRBJ2-3|TRBV11-2
CASSSPTSGLDTQYF
>TRBJ1-2|TRBV6-1
CASSAQTGWGYTF
>TRBJ1-1|TRBV11-2
CASSLYTEAFF
>TRBJ1-2|TRBV13
CASSLGGRSNYGYTF
>TRBJ1-4|TRBV18
CASSPAQRRINEKLFF
>TRBJ2-5|TRBV2
CASSEARTEKETQYF
>TRBJ2-3|TRBV5-1
CASSSQVIRDTQYF
>TRBJ1-4|TRBV29-1
CSVLRGTNEKLFF
>TRBJ1-1|TRBV27
CASSLGGRTEAFF
>TRBJ2-7|TRBV6-6
CASTDGSYYEQYF
>TRBJ2-2|TRBV5-8
CASSLYNRGSTGELFF
>TRBJ2-5|TRBV28
CASSPINAETQYF